The clone carrying this T cell receptor beta chain showed up just once. The entry originates in a study of blood T cell repertoires in COVID-19. CDR1 is SGHTA, CDR2 FQGNSA, per germline. This CDR3 has 16 amino acids. V gave up 1 base and J gave up 4 bases; unmatched junction bases: 9. Repertoires were generated with immunoSEQ multiplex PCR, while TCRdb's copy carries only in-frame clones and drops some. The sample comprises approximately 72,000 clones, approximately 85% of which are singletons, and around 23% rests with the top ten. Sequenced sample: peripheral blood. The V and J genes are TRBV7-2 and TRBJ2-7; 8 positions agree with TRBD1. The receptor was derived from a man aged 45-65 years with acute or convalescent COVID-19. CDR3 in amino acids: CASSLEFIRGLYEQYF. In nucleotides, the CDR3 is TGTGCCAGCAGCTTAGAGTTTATCAGGGGGCTATACGAGCAGTACTTC.